This is a list of T cell receptor beta chains from one sample in a study of intratumoral heterogeneity in liver cancer. Sequencing used immunoSEQ multiplex PCR; TCRdb keeps in-frame clones, though not all of them. The sample holds about 6,400 clones; under 60% are singletons and the top ten take about 15%. The sequences come from tumor tissue, collected before any cancer treatment. The receptors here all came from a man between 65 and 85 years old with hepatocellular carcinoma. Both conserved end residues are part of each CDR3. Each record gives: D gene, J gene, V gene, clone size, CDR3 protein, CDR3 DNA. The D gene is left open where the match is weak. Size values are once, few and many counts, or a class for expanded clones, and some rows have none.

>NA|TRBJ1-1|TRBV28|NA
CATSRQVNTEAFF
TGTGCCACCAGCAGGCAGGTGAACACTGAAGCTTTCTTT
>NA|TRBJ2-3|TRBV5-5|NA
CASSSPRRGADTQYF
TGTGCCAGCAGCTCCCCCCGGAGGGGGGCAGATACGCAGTATTTT
>TRBD1|TRBJ1-3|TRBV15|NA
CATRDSHSGNTIYF
TGTGCCACTCGGGACAGTCACTCTGGAAACACCATATATTTT
>NA|TRBJ2-7|TRBV6-2/TRBV6-3|NA
CASSYWEFRSYEQYF
TGTGCCAGCAGTTACTGGGAGTTTCGCTCCTACGAGCAGTACTTC
>TRBD1|TRBJ1-4|TRBV12-5|NA
CASGLQPASTGVSPSFF
TGTGCTAGTGGTTTGCAGCCAGCGTCCACAGGGGTGAGCCCATCTTTCTTT
>NA|TRBJ2-7|TRBV6-2/TRBV6-3|NA
CASSYLEQGEEQYF
TGTGCCAGCAGTTACCTCGAACAGGGTGAAGAGCAGTACTTC
>NA|TRBJ2-7|TRBV6-5|NA
CASSYSMMALRGEQYF
TGTGCCAGCAGTTACTCGATGATGGCTTTAAGAGGCGAGCAGTACTTC
>NA|TRBJ1-5|TRBV27|NA
CASSFADGNQPQHF
TGTGCCAGCAGTTTCGCGGACGGGAATCAGCCCCAGCATTTT
>NA|TRBJ2-1|TRBV5-1|NA
CASSLVDEQFF
TGCGCCAGCAGCTTGGTCGATGAGCAGTTCTTC
>NA|TRBJ2-7|TRBV7-9|medium-sized
CASSNRQFPEQYF
TGTGCCAGCAGCAACAGACAGTTCCCCGAGCAGTACTTC
>TRBD2|TRBJ2-7|TRBV4-1|NA
CASSQVFGGTSGGSSYEQYF
TGCGCCAGCAGCCAAGTCTTCGGCGGGACTAGCGGGGGGAGCTCCTACGAGCAGTACTTC
>NA|TRBJ2-3|TRBV4-3|NA
CASSQSGTLEHTDTQYF
TGCGCCAGCAGCCAATCCGGGACTCTGGAACACACAGATACGCAGTATTTT
>TRBD2|TRBJ2-1|TRBV30|many
CAWESGGRYNEQFF
TGTGCCTGGGAGAGCGGGGGCCGCTACAATGAGCAGTTCTTC
>NA|TRBJ2-2|TRBV27|NA
CASMSLFNNGELFF
TGTGCCAGCATGAGTCTATTTAACAACGGGGAGCTGTTTTTT
>TRBD1|TRBJ1-1|TRBV7-3|NA
CASSLAGQGLNTEAFF
TGTGCCAGCAGTTTAGCCGGACAGGGTTTGAACACTGAAGCTTTCTTT
>NA|TRBJ2-2|TRBV15|few
CATSRDPRADTGELFF
TGTGCCACCAGCAGAGATCCCAGGGCGGACACCGGGGAGCTGTTTTTT
>NA|TRBJ2-3|TRBV28|few
CASSLDHRDTQYF
TGTGCCAGCAGTTTAGATCATAGGGATACGCAGTATTTT
>NA|TRBJ1-6|TRBV6-1|NA
CASSEGTSNSPLHF
TGTGCCAGCAGTGAGGGAACCTCTAATTCACCCCTCCACTTT
>NA|TRBJ2-5|TRBV10-3|medium-sized
CAISSARGDETQYF
TGTGCCATCAGTTCGGCCAGGGGGGATGAGACCCAGTACTTC
>NA|TRBJ1-5|TRBV10-3|NA
CAISASLGRNQPQHF
TGTGCCATCAGTGCAAGTTTGGGTCGCAATCAGCCCCAGCATTTT
>NA|TRBJ1-5|TRBV2|few
CASRTRQGARSQPQHF
TGTGCCAGCAGAACCAGACAAGGGGCCCGCAGTCAGCCCCAGCATTTT
>NA|TRBJ1-5|TRBV3-1/TRBV3-2|hyperexpanded
CASSPRGRGGASQPQHF
TGTGCCAGCAGCCCCCGGGGAAGGGGGGGCGCGTCTCAGCCCCAGCATTTT
>TRBD1|TRBJ1-6|TRBV19|few
CASSRPSTGGWSPLHF
TGTGCCAGTAGTAGACCCTCCACAGGGGGTTGGTCACCCCTCCACTTT
>NA|TRBJ2-7|TRBV30|NA
CAWEAGAPEQYF
TGTGCCTGGGAGGCGGGGGCCCCCGAGCAGTACTTC
>TRBD2|TRBJ2-7|TRBV13|NA
CASSARLAGDLEQYF
TGTGCCAGCAGCGCACGACTAGCGGGGGATCTCGAGCAGTACTTC
>NA|TRBJ2-7|TRBV7-2|few
CASSLPGREGYEQYF
TGTGCCAGCAGCTTACCAGGCAGGGAAGGCTACGAGCAGTACTTC
>NA|TRBJ2-7|TRBV15|few
CATSRPSFPEQYF
TGTGCCACCAGCAGACCCTCATTCCCCGAGCAGTACTTC
>NA|TRBJ2-5|TRBV2|NA
CASSETPSGRGGDKETQYF
TGTGCCAGCAGTGAAACCCCCTCGGGACGGGGCGGGGACAAAGAGACCCAGTACTTC
>NA|TRBJ1-1|TRBV12-3/TRBV12-4|NA
CASSLRNTEAFF
TGTGCCAGCTCACTCCGGAACACTGAAGCTTTCTTT
>NA|TRBJ1-5|TRBV7-9|NA
CASSSGTNSNQPQHF
TGTGCCAGCAGCTCCGGGACAAATAGCAATCAGCCCCAGCATTTT
>TRBD1|TRBJ1-2|TRBV28|NA
CASSWGGQPTGFYGYTF
TGTGCCAGCAGTTGGGGGGGACAGCCAACCGGGTTCTATGGCTACACCTTC
>NA|TRBJ2-3|TRBV7-6|once
CASSLMAGATDTQYF
TGTGCCAGCAGCTTAATGGCGGGGGCCACAGATACGCAGTATTTT
>NA|TRBJ1-2|TRBV7-2|few
CASSLFPSANYGYTF
TGTGCCAGCAGCTTATTTCCCTCGGCTAACTATGGCTACACCTTC
>TRBD1|TRBJ1-2|TRBV9|NA
CASSVWEGASLYGYTF
TGTGCCAGCAGCGTATGGGAGGGGGCGTCTCTCTATGGCTACACCTTC
>NA|TRBJ1-1|TRBV15|once
CATSRDRGPNTEAFF
TGTGCCACCAGCAGAGACAGAGGTCCCAACACTGAAGCTTTCTTT
>TRBD1|TRBJ2-7|TRBV29-1|medium-sized
CSVNTGTGTNEQYF
TGCAGCGTCAACACCGGGACAGGGACCAACGAGCAGTACTTC
>NA|TRBJ1-2|TRBV25-1|NA
CASSVGTANYGYTF
TGTGCCAGCAGTGTCGGGACGGCTAACTATGGCTACACCTTC
>NA|TRBJ1-2|TRBV6-1|NA
CASSDSDPGSYNYGYTF
TGTGCCAGCAGTGACAGTGACCCAGGGAGTTATAACTATGGCTACACCTTC
>NA|TRBJ2-2|TRBV5-6|few
CASSLDGGVTGELFF
TGTGCCAGCAGCTTGGATGGGGGCGTCACCGGGGAGCTGTTTTTT
>TRBD1|TRBJ1-5|TRBV5-5|NA
CASNKGTGGDQPQHF
TGTGCCAGCAACAAAGGGACAGGGGGCGATCAGCCCCAGCATTTT
>NA|TRBJ1-2|TRBV4-1|few
CASSQPGRPYGYTF
TGCGCCAGCAGCCAACCCGGACGGCCCTATGGCTACACCTTC
>NA|TRBJ2-3|TRBV1|NA
CTSSQDPLGKPDTQYF
TGCACCAGCAGCCAAGATCCGCTAGGGAAGCCAGATACGCAGTATTTT
>NA|TRBJ1-1|TRBV7-9|few
CASSLAAWGTEAFF
TGTGCCAGCAGCTTAGCGGCTTGGGGGACTGAAGCTTTCTTT